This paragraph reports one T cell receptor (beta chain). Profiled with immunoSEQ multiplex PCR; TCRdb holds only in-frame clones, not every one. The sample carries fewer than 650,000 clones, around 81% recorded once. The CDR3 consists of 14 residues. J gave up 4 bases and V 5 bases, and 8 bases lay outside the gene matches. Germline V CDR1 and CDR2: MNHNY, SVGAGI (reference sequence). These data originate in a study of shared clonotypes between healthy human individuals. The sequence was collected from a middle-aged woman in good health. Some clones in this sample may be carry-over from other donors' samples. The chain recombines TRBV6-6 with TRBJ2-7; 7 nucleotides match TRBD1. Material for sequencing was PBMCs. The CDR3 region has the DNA TGTGCCAGCAGTCCCGGGACAGCTTTATACGAGCAGTACTTC. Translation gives CASSPGTALYEQYF.